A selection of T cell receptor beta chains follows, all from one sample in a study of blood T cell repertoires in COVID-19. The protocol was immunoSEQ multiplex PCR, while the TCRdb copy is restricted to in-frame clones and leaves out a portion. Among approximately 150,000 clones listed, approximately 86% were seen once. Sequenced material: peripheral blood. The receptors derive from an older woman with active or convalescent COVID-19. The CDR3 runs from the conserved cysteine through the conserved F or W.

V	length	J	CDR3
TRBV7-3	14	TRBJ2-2	CASSLNRNTGELFF
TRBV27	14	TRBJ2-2	CASSLVRGTGELFF
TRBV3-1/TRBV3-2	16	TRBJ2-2	CASSPSGALKTGELFF
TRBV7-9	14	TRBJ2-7	CASSLQQGQGEQYF
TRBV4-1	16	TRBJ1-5	CASSQEGGGSNQPQHF
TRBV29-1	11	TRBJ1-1	CSVSDNTEAFF
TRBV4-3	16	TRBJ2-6	CASSQDFVSGANVLTF
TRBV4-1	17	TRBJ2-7	CASRYGTSGGPPYEQYF
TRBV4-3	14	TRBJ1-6	CASSQEGGTSPLHF
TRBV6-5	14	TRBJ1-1	CASRAGTLNTEAFF
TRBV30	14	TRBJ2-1	CAWSDGHNGNEQFF
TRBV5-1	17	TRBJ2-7	CASSPGTSGGQAGEQYF
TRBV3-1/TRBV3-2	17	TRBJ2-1	CASSPPQRTGAVNEQFF
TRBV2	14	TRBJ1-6	CASSDSQYNSPLHF
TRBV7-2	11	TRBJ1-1	CASSSQVKAFF
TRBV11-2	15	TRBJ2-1	CASGKGQGSYNEQFF
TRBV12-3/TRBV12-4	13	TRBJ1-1	CASRLGPNTEAFF
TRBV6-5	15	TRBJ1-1	CASSYSDRAGTEAFF
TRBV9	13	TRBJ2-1	CASSWGEFNEQFF
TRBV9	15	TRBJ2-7	CASSVGASGSYEQYF
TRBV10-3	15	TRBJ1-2	CAISEGQGTNYGYTF
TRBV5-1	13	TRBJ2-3	CASSLTSGDTQYF
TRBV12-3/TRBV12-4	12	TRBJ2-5	CASSGTGRGQYF
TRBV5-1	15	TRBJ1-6	CASSSGETYNSPLHF
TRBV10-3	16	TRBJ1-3	CAISEQGAASGNTIYF
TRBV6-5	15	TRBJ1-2	CASRKGAAEDYGYTF
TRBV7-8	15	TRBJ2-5	CASSPPWGGRETQYF
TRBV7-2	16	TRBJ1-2	CASSFDSTGSFYGYTF
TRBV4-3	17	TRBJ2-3	CASSQVTSGVNTDTQYF
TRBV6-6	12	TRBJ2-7	CASSRSTGRKYF
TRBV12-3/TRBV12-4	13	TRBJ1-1	CAGSRRQGGSAFF
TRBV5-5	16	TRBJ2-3	CASSRTGGWGTDTQYF
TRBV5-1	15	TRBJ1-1	CASSLGQGGNTEAFF
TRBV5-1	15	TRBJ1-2	CASSLAVTGIYGYTF
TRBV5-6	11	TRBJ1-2	CASSRGGGYTF
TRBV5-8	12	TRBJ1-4	CASSFQGEKLFF
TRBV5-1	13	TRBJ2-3	CASTPQGTDTQYF
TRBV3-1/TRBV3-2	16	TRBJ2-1	CASSRPGSGLPSEQFF
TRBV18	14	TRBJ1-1	CASSPGTGRTEAFF
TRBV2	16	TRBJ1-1	CASSEGNPGKNTEAFF
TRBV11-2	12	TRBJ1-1	CASSSAALEAFF
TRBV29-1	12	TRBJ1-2	CSVKTPNYGYTF
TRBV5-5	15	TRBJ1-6	CASSLAGDWDSPLHF
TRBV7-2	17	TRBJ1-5	CASSPRGRNLPSQPQHF
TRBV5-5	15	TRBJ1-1	CASSSLQGFGTEAFF
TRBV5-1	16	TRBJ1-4	CASSPRTGTGGEKLFF
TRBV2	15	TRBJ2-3	CASSEQGAGGDTQYF
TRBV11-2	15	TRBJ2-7	CASSFGQGQYYEQYF
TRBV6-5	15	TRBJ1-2	CASSYGTGWNYGYTF
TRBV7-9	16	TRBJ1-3	CASSLSAGVVGNTIYF
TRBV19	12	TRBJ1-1	CASRRGRTEAFF
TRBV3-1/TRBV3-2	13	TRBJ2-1	CASSRTGSNEQFF
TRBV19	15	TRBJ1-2	CASSEAGGANYGYTF
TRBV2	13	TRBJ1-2	CAYPEEGGLGYTF